The present T cell receptor beta chain was sequenced within a study of vaccination effects on CD4 cells after COVID-19. General study results and limits: There was marked clonal contraction among infection- and vaccine-induced clones late after vaccination. New vaccine-induced clones dominated convalescents' post-vaccine spike-reactive clones.

Repertoires were generated with immunoSEQ multiplex PCR, while TCRdb's copy carries only in-frame clones and drops some. The table has 30,000 to 35,000 clones, approximately 72% seen once. This clone rates as medium-sized. Its cognate antigen is unknown. Per germline, CDR1 GTSNPN and CDR2 SVGIG (reference sequence). The CDR3 has 13 residues. The V and J ends lost 8 bases and 0 bases, in that order; junction bases with no gene match: 5. Before any sequencing was done, the ViraFEST assay used viral peptide pools to expand antigen-specific CD4+ T cells. The culture ran for 10 days before CD4+ T cells were isolated. By PCR, the person was confirmed to have had SARS-CoV-2 infection between March and December 2020. With roughly 9.1 ug/ml peptides and about 9.5 IU/ml IL-2, a few million PBMC per well were cultured.

The sequencing here drew on CD4+ T cells from PBMCs cultured with a peptide pool, taken before COVID-19 vaccination. The TCR comes from a human donor who had a prior SARS-CoV-2 infection. The chain uses TRBV30 and TRBJ2-3; 7 bases line up with TRBD2. The CDR3 sequence: CALSGGSTDTQYF. The CDR3 coding sequence is TGTGCCCTCTCGGGAGGCAGCACAGATACGCAGTATTTT.